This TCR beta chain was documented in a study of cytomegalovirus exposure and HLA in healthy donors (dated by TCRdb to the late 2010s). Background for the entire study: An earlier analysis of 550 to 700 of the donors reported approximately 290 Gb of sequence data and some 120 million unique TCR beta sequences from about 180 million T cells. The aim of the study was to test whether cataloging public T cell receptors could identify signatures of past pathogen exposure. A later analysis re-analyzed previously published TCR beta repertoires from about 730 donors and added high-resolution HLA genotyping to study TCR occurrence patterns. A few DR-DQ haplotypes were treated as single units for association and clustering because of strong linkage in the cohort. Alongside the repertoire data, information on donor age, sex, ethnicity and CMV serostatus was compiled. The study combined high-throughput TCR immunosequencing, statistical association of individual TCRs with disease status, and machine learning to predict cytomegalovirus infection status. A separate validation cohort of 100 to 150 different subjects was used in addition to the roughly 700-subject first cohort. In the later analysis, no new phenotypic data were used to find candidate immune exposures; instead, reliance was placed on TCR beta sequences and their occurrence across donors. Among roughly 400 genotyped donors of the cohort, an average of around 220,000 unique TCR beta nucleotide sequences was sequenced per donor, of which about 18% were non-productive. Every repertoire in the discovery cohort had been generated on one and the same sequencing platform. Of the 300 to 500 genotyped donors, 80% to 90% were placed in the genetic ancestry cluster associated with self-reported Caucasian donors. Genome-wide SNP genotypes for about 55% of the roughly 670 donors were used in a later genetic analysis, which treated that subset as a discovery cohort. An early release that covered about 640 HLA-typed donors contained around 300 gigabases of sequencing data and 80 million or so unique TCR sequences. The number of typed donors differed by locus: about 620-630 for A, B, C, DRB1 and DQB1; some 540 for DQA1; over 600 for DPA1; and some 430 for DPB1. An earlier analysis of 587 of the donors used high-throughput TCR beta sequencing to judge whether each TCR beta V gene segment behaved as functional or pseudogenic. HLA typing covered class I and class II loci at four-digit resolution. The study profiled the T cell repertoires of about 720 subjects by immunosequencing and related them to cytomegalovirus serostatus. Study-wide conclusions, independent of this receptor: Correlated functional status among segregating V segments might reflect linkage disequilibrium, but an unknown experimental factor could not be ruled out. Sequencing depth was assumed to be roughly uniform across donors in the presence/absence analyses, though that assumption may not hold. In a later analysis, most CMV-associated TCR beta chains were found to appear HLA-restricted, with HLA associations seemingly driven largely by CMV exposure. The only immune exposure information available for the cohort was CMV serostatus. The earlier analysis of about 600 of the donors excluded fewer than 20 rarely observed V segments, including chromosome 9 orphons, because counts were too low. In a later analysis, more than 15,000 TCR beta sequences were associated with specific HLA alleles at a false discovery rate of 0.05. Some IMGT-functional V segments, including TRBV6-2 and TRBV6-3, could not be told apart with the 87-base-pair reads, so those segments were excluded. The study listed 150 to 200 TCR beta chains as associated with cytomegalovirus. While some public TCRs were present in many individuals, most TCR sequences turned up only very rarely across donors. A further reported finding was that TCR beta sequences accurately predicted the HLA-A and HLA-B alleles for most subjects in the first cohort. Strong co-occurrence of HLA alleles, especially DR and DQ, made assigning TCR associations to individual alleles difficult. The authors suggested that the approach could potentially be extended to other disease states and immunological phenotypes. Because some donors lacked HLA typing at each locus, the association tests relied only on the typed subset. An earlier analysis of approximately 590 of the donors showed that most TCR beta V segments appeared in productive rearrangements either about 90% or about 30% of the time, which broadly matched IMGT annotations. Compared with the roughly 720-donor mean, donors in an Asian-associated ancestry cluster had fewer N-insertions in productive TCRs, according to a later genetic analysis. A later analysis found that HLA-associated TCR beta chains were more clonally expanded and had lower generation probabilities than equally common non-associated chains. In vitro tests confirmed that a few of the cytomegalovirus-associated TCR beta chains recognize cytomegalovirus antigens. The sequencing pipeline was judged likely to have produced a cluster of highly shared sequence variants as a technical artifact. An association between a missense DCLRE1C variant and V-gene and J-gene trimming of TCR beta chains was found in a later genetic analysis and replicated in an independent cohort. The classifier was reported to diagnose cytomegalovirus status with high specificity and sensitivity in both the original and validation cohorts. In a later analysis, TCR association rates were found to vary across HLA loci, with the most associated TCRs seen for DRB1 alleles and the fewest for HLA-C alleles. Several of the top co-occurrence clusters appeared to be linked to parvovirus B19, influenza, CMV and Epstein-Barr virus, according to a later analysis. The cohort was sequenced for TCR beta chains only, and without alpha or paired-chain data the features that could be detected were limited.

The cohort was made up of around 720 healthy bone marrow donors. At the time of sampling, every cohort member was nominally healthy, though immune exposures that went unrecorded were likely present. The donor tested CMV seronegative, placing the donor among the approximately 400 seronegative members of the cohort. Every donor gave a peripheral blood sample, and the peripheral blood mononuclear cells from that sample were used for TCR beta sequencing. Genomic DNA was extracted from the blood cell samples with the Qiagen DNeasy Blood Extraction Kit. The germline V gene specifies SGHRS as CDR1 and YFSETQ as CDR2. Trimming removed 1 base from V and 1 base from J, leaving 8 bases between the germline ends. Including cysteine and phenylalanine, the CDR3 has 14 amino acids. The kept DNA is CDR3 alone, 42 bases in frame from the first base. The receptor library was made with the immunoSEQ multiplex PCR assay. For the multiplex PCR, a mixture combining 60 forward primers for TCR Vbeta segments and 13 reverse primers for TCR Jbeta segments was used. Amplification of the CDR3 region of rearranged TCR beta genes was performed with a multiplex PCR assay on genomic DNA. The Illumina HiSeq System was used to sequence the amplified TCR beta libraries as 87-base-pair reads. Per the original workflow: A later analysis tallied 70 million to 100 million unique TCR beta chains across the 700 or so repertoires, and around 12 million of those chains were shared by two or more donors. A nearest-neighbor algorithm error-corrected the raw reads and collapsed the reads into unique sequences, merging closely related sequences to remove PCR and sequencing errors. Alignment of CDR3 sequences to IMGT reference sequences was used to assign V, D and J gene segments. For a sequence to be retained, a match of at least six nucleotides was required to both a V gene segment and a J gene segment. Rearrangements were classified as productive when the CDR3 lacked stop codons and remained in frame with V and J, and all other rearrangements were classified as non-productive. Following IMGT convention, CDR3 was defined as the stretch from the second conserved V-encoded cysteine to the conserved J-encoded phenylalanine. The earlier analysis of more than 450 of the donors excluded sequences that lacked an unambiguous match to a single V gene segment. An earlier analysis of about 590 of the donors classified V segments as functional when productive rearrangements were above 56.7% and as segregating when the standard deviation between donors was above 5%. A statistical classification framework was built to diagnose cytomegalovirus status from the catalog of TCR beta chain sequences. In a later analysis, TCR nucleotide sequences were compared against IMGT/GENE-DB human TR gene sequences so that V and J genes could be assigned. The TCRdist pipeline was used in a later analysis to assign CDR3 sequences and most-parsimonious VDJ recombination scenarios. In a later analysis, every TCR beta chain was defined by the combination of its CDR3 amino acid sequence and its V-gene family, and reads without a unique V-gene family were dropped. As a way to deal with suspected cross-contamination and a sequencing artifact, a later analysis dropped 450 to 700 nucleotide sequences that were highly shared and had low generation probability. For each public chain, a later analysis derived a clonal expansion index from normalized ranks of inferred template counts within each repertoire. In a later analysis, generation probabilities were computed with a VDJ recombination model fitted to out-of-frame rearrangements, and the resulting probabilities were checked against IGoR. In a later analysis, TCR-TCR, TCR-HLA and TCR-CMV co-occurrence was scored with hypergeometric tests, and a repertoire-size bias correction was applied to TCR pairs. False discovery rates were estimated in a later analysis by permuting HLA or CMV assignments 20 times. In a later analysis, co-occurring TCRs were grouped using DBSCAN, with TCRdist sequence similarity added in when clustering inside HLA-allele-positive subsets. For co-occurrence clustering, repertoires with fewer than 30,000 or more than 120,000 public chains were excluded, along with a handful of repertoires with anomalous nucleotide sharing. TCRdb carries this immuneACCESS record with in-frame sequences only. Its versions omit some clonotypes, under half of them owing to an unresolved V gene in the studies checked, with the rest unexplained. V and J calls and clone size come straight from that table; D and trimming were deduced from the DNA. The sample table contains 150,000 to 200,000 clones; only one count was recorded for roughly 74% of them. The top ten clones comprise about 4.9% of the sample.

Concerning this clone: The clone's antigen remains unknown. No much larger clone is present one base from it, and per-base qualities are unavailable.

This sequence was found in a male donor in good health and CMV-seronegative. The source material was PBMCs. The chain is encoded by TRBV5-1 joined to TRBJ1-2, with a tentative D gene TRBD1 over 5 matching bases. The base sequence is TGCGCCAGCAGCTTGCCGGGGGATAACTATGGCTACACCTTC. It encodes CASSLPGDNYGYTF.